What follows describes a single TCR beta chain. This clonotype was observed a few times. Its antigen is not yet known. It has no much larger one-base neighbor in the sample; base qualities were not kept. Taken from the germline V gene (reference sequence), the CDR1 and CDR2 loops are DFQATT and SNEGSKA. From the cysteine through the phenylalanine, the CDR3 covers 14 amino acids. Left in the record is the CDR3 DNA by itself, 42 bases read in frame from the first base. The library was prepared using 5' RACE. Sequenced using an Illumina HiSeq 2500. A second PCR of about 6 to 12 cycles was run with a J-beta primer mix and a sample-barcoded 5' primer. A unique molecular identifier was introduced onto each TCR beta cDNA molecule by a template-switch 5' adaptor carrying 12 random nucleotides. Each sample yielded at least 3 million CDR3-containing paired-end reads. All of the RNA was converted into first-strand cDNA using the Mint cDNA synthesis kit, with a TRBC-specific oligonucleotide serving as the primer. All cDNA was treated with uracil-DNA glycosylase and then went through a first 18-cycle PCR with the universal primers M1SS and BC2_uni_R. Per the original workflow: For normalization, 1 million high-quality reads, each with a distinct molecular identifier, were randomly selected from each sample. Reads sharing molecular identifiers were discarded rather than binned into consensus sequences. MiTCR, set to a Q25 quality threshold and the strictest error-elimination algorithm, was used for CDR3 identification, clonotype clustering and error correction. A nonparametric unseen species model with Euler transformation was used to estimate lower-bound total TCR beta diversity. The raw public reads went through TCRdb reprocessing: fastp at Q25, MiXCR clone calling, in-frame beta chains kept. CDR3 protein sequences are deduplicated, and each keeps its most common genes and DNA. The V and J calls and clone size come from TCRdb's table, not from the authors' own analysis. A total of some 700,000 distinct CDR3 sequences appear in this sample, more than 40% of them only once. 20% to 25% of the sample is taken by the ten largest.

This sample stems from a study of blood T cells in healthy people across ages (dated by TCRdb to between 2014 and 2017). Some background on the complete study: In model experiments, template switching captured roughly one uniquely barcoded TCR beta cDNA molecule for every two T cells. The donors were split into four age groups: young (average 16 years), middle-aged (around 40), aged (approximately 60) and long-lived (about 74). The study measured age-related changes in TCR beta repertoire diversity using deep sequencing normalized with unique cDNA molecular identifiers. To avoid experimental bias, donors of different ages were spread randomly across the sequencing lanes. For two donors (one aged 18 to 30 and one aged 80 or older), the study analyzed two additional independent replicas of 1 million unique cDNA reads from the same blood draw.

The paper's findings and limits, for the study overall: Estimates of total diversity based on one million sequenced T cells were considered lower bounds and underestimates. Observed TCR beta diversity correlated strongly with the percentage of naive T cells measured by flow cytometry. Observed TCR beta diversity per million T cells fell roughly linearly with age, and a significant reduction was already apparent by age around 44. Because profiling used bulk unsorted PBMCs, naive and antigen-experienced compartments could not be compared conclusively. The long-lived group showed more naive CD4+ T cells, fewer expanded clones and increased TCR diversity than the aged group, suggesting age selection. The CMV infection status of donors was not known, potentially confounding age-related changes in expanded clonotypes.

The donors were 40 or so Caucasian individuals from Russia, aged roughly 6 to 95 years, who were systemically healthy. Ten milliliters of peripheral blood were drawn from each donor into EDTA-treated Vacutainer tubes. Ficoll-Paque density-gradient centrifugation was used to isolate PBMCs, with at least 6 million per sample. Trizol reagent was used to extract total RNA from the PBMCs, yielding at least 5 micrograms per sample. The percentages of naive CD45RAhigh/CD27high T cells were determined by flow cytometry on a PBMC aliquot from every donor. Sequencing input: blood. The clonotype was recovered from a woman aged 60 to 75 in good health. The V and J segments used are TRBV20-1 and TRBJ2-1, with TRBD2 matching 10 junction bases. The better agreement between TRBJ2-7 and the DNA end casts doubt on the J call. The CDR3 sequence is CSAKRGGSYNEQYF. In nucleotides, the sequence is TGCAGTGCGAAGCGGGGGGGCTCCTACAATGAGCAGTACTTC.